This TCR beta chain was observed in a study of shared clonotypes between healthy human individuals (dated by TCRdb to about 2020). Regarding the complete study: A few men and a couple of women, aged 18 to 49 years, made up the cohort. For each donor, three plates each were used for CD4 naive and CD4 memory, two plates were used for CD8 naive, and one plate was used for CD8 memory. To estimate repertoire size and how much clonotype sharing occurs between individuals, the study deeply sequenced the blood TCR repertoires of about five healthy adults. To increase sequencing depth and limit assay-specific biases, different laboratories used diverse techniques to prepare libraries and sequence TCR repertoires. Leukapheresis yielded between about 0.94 and 9.5 billion PBMCs per donor.

The paper as a whole reports these results and caveats: Sampling was restricted to blood, and TCR repertoires in tissues likely differ from the TCR repertoires found in blood. Rarefaction of sorted-subset datasets indicated incomplete sequencing despite the large sequencing depth. Based on pairwise subsampling, the degree of clonotype sharing among donors was expected to be affected by sequencing depth. Compared with non-shared clonotypes, the clonotypes found in all four sorted-subset donors had higher generation probabilities. Because the study included a small number of donors, the genetic and exposure-history diversity represented was limited. Estimated clonotype richness was generally larger for naive than for memory subsets. When four donors were compared, the shared fraction of clonotypes was around 5.1% for naive CD4, 3% to 4% for naive CD8, more than 2% for memory CD4, and 0.35% to 0.4% for memory CD8.

As to this clone: The antigen it binds to is not known. Base qualities are not at hand, and no much larger clone is one base apart.

For the CD8 naive samples, CD45RO-negative cells were positively selected for CCR7, yielding a CD45RA+CCR7+ population from which TemRA cells were excluded. The donors were healthy, HIV-negative adults who had no recently reported acute infections or vaccinations. All donors were Caucasian adults living in Nashville, Tennessee, USA. After blood collection by leukapheresis, PBMCs were isolated using Ficoll-Histopaque density gradient centrifugation and then cryopreserved in the vapor phase of liquid nitrogen. Analytical flow cytometry was used to check the purity and quantity of every magnetically sorted T cell population. From each sorted fraction, genomic DNA was isolated and quantified by UV absorbance on a Nanodrop 2000c. Between the V and J ends, shortened by 1 base and 4 bases respectively, the junction contains 14 bases. The CDR3, from cysteine to phenylalanine, totals 15 residues. This entry keeps only the CDR3 DNA: 45 bases, framed from base 1. CDR1 and CDR2 are drawn from the germline V gene: MGHRA, YSYEKL.

TCR CDR3 regions were amplified from genomic DNA by multiplex PCR using the deep immunoSEQ assay. Genomic DNA extracted from each cell subset was distributed evenly over all wells of several immunoSEQ 96-well plates, and each plate served as one replicate. Each replicate PCR for sorted subsets received roughly 200 ng genomic DNA, equal to about 30,000 T cell genomes. The purified libraries were quantified using a Qubit 3.0 fluorometer, sized with a Bioanalyzer 2100, and then quantified again using the KAPA Library Quantification kit. Every immunoSEQ 96-well plate was sequenced on a dedicated single-read 150-cycle Illumina NextSeq 550 flow cell. In the original analysis: Because the immunoSEQ output held only junctional sequences and lacked quality scores, the filtering could not match the filtering applied to full-length reads. Sequences were annotated with PyIR, a Python wrapper for IgBLAST v1.9, using IMGT germline references to assign V/J genes and CDR3. Any read was removed if the V/J assignment was weak (E-value above 1e-6), the CDR3 was missing, or the read contained stop codons, out-of-frame junctions, or ambiguous translated residues. V3J clonotypes were defined as sequences sharing an identical inferred V gene, J gene, and CDR3 amino acid sequence. To compute the percentage overlap between repertoires, the number of shared unique clonotypes was divided by the size of the smaller repertoire. Repertoire richness was assessed with RTK rarefaction, the Chao1 estimator, and Recon v2.1 estimates of unobserved clonotypes. For all TCRbeta clonotypes obtained by the gDNA method from a handful of donors, generation probabilities were computed with OLGA. TCRdb obtained this table from immuneACCESS and retained in-frame rearrangements with V and J assigned. These tables miss some clones; where compared with another copy, unresolved V genes account for less than half of the shortfall, and the remainder is unexplained. That table is the source of V, J and clone size, and D and trimming were worked out from the DNA. For this sample there are roughly 590,000 clones; roughly 95% appear just once. The leading ten clones occupy 0.11% of the sample.

Sequencing used naive CD8+ T cells sorted from blood. The sample's cell subset or site label is to be understood as: CD45RA+CCR7+. In this chain, TRBV4-1 is recombined with TRBJ2-7, with an unclear D gene assignment. The TCR was taken from a woman in her 30s in good health. The nucleotide sequence is given as TGCGCCAGCAGCCAAGCCCACCCCATTGGGTACGAGCAGTACTTC. The encoded protein is CASSQAHPIGYEQYF.